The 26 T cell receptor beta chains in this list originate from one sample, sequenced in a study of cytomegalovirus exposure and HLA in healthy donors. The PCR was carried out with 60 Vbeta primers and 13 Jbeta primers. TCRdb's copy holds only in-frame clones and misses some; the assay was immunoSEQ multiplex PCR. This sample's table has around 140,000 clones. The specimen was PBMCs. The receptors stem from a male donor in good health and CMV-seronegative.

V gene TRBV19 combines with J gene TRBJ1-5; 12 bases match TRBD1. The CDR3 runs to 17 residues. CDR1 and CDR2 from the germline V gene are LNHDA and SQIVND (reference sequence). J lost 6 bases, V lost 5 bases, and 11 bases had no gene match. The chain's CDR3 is CASSSPRGTGGIQPQHF. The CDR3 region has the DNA TGTGCCAGTAGTTCACCGCGCGGGACAGGGGGCATTCAGCCCCAGCATTTT.

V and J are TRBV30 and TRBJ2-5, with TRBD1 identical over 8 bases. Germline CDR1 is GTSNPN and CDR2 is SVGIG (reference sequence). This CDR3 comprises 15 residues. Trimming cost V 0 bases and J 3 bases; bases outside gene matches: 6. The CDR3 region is CAWSVPQDREETQYF. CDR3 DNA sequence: TGTGCCTGGAGTGTACCTCAGGACAGGGAAGAGACCCAGTACTTC.

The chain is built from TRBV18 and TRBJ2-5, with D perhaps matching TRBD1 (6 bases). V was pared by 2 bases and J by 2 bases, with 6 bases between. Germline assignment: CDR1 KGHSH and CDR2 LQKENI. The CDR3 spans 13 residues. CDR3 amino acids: CASSPGTQETQYF. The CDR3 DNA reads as TGTGCCAGCTCACCAGGGACACAAGAGACCCAGTACTTC.

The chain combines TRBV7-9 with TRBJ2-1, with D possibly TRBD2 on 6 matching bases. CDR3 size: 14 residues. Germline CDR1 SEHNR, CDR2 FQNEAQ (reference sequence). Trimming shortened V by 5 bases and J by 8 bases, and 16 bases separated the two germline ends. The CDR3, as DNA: TGTGCCAGCAGCAAGGGACTCCCTGGCGATGAGCAGTTCTTC. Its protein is CASSKGLPGDEQFF.

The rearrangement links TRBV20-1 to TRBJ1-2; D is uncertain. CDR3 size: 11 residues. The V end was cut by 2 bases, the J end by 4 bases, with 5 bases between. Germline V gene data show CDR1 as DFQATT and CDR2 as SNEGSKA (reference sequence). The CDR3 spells CSARLPYGYTF. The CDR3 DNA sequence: TGCAGTGCTAGACTCCCCTATGGCTACACCTTC.

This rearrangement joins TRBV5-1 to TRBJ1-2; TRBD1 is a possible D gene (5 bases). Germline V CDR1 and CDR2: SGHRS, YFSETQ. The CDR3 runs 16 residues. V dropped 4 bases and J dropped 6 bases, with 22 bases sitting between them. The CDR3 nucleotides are TGCGCCAGCAGCCCCGAGGGAGGCAGGGAGGTCCATGGCTACACCTTC. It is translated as CASSPEGGREVHGYTF.

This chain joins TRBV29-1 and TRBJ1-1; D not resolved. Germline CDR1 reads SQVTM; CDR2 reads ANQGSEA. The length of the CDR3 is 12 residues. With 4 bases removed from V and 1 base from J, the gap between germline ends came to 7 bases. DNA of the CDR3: TGCAGCGTTGTATCGGGGAACACTGAAGCTTTCTTT. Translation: CSVVSGNTEAFF.

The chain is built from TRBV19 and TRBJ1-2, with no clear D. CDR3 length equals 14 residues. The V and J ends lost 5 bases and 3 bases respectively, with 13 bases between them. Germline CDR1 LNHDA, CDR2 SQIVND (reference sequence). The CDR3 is CASSLGRSDYGYTF. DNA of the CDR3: TGTGCCAGTAGTTTGGGGAGGTCGGACTATGGCTACACCTTC.

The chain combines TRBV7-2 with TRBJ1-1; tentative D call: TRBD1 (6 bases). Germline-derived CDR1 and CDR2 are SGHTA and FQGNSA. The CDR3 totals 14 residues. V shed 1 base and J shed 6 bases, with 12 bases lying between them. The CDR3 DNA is TGTGCCAGCAGCTTAGTGTTGCGGACAGCTGAAGCTTTCTTT. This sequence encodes CASSLVLRTAEAFF.

The CDR3 protein is CASSFPGGQGHTEAFF. CDR3 nucleotides: TGTGCCAGCAGTTTTCCCGGCGGACAGGGGCACACTGAAGCTTTCTTT. The chain carries TRBV28 and TRBJ1-1, with TRBD1 matching 9 bases. CDR3 size: 16 residues. Germline V CDR1 and CDR2: MDHEN, SYDVKM. With V trimmed by 3 bases and J by 3 bases, 8 bases remained unmatched.

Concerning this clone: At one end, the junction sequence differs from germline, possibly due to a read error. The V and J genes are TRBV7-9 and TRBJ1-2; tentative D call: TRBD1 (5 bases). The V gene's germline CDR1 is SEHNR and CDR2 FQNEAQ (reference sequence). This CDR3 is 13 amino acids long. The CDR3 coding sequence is TGTGCCAGCAGCGTAGGGACGGGGTACGGTGATGCCTTC. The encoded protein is CASSVGTGYGDAF.

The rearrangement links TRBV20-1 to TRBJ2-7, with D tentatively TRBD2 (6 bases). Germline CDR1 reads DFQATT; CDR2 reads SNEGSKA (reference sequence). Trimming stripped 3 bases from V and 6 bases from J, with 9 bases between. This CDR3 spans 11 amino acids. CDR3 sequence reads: CSASGSVEQYF. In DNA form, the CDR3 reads TGCAGTGCTAGCGGGAGCGTCGAGCAGTACTTC.

For the CDR3, the DNA is TGTGCCAGCAGCTTAGAGGTAGCGGATACCTACGAGCAGTACTTC. Its protein is CASSLEVADTYEQYF. V gene TRBV7-8 combines with J gene TRBJ2-7; the D gene is possibly TRBD2 (6 bases). CDR3 length: 15 residues. Trimming left V 1 base short and J 2 bases short, with 12 bases between. Germline V gene sequence: CDR1 SGHVS, CDR2 FQNEAQ. Combining the CDR3 with reference TRBV7-8 and TRBJ2-7 gives the whole variable domain GAGVSQSPRYKVAKRGQDVALRCDPISGHVSLFWYQQALGQGPEFLTYFQNEAQLDKSGLPSDRFFAERPEGSVSTLKIQRTQQEDSAVYLCASSLEVADTYEQYFGPGTRLTVT.

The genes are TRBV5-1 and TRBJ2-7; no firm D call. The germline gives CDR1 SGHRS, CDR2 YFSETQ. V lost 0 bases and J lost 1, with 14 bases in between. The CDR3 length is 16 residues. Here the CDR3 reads CASSLGISGPSYEQYF. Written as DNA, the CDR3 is TGCGCCAGCAGCTTGGGAATATCAGGTCCATCCTACGAGCAGTACTTC.

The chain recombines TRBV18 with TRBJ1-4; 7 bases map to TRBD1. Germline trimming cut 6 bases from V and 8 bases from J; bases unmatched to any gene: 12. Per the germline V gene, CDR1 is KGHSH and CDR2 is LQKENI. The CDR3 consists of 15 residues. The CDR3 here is CASSHYRGEEEKLFF. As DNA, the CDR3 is TGTGCCAGCTCGCACTACAGGGGTGAAGAAGAAAAACTGTTTTTT.

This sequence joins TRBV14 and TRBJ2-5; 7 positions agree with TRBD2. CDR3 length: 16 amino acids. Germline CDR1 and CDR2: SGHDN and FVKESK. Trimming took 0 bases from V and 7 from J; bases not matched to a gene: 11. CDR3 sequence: CASSQDRLAAPRTQYF. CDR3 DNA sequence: TGTGCCAGCAGCCAAGACAGGCTAGCGGCACCTCGGACCCAGTACTTC. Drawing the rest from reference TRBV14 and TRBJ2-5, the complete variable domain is EAGVTQFPSHSVIEKGQTVTLRCDPISGHDNLYWYRRVMGKEIKFLLHFVKESKQDESGMPNNRFLAERTGGTYSTLKVQPAELEDSGVYFCASSQDRLAAPRTQYFGPGTRLLVL.

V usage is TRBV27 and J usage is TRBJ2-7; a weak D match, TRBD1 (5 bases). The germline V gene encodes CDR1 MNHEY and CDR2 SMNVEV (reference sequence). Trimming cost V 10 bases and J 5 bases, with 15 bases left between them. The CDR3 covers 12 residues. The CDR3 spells CATKGFSNEQYF. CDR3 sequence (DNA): TGTGCCACCAAGGGGTTTTCTAACGAGCAGTACTTC.

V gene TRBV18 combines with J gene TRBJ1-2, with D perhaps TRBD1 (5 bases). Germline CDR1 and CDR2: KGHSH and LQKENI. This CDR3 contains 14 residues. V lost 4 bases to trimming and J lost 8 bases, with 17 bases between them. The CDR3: CASSLYGPRQGYTF. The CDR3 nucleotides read TGTGCCAGCTCACTATATGGGCCAAGACAGGGCTACACCTTC.

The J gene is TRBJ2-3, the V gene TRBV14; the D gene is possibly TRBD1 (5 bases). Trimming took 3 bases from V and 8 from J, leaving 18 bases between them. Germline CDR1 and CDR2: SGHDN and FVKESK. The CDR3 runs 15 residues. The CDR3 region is CASSHVTAARSTQYF. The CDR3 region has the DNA TGTGCCAGCAGCCACGTGACAGCTGCTCGGAGTACGCAGTATTTT.

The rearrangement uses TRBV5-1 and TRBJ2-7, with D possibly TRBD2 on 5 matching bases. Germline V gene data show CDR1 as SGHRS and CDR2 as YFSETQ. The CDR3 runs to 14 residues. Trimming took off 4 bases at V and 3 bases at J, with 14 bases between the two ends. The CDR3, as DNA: TGCGCCAGCAGCCCCGGGGTGCCTTTCTACGAGCAGTACTTC. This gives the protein CASSPGVPFYEQYF.

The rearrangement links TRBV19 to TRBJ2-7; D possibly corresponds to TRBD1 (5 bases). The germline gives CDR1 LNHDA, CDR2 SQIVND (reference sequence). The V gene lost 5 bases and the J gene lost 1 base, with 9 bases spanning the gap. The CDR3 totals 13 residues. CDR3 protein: CASSPRQSYEQYF. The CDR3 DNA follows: TGTGCCAGTAGTCCGAGACAGTCCTACGAGCAGTACTTC.

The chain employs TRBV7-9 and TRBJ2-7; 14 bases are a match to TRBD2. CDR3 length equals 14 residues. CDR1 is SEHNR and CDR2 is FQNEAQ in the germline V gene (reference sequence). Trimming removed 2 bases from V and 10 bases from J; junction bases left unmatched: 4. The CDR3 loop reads CASSLRTSGGNQYF. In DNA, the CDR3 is TGTGCCAGCAGCTTAAGGACTAGCGGGGGGAATCAGTACTTC.

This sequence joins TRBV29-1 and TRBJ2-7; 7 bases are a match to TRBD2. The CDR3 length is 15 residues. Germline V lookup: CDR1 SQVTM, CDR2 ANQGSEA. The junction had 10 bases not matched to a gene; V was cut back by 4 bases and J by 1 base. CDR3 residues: CSVGHGGSLSYEQYF. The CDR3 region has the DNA TGCAGCGTTGGCCACGGGGGGTCCTTATCCTACGAGCAGTACTTC.

The CDR3 here is CASSQRGGRGEVEGEHF. The CDR3 coding sequence is TGCGCCAGCAGCCAACGGGGAGGGAGGGGCGAAGTAGAAGGTGAGCATTTT. The chain recombines TRBV4-1 with TRBJ1-5, with D perhaps TRBD1 (5 bases). Germline CDR1 reads MGHRA; CDR2 reads YSYEKL. This CDR3 region has 17 residues. Trimming stripped 2 bases from V and 14 bases from J, with 28 bases between.

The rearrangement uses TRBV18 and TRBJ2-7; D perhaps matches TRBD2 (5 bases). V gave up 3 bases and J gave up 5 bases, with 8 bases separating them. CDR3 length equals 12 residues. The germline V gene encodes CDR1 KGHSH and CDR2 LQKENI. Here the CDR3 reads CASSPKGDEQYF. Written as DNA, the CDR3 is TGTGCCAGCTCACCGAAGGGAGACGAGCAGTACTTC.

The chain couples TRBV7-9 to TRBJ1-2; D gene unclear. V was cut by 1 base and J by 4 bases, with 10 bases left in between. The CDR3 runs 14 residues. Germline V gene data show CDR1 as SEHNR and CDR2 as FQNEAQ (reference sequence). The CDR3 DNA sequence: TGTGCCAGCAGCTTAGACGAGGAATTCTATGGCTACACCTTC. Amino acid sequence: CASSLDEEFYGYTF.